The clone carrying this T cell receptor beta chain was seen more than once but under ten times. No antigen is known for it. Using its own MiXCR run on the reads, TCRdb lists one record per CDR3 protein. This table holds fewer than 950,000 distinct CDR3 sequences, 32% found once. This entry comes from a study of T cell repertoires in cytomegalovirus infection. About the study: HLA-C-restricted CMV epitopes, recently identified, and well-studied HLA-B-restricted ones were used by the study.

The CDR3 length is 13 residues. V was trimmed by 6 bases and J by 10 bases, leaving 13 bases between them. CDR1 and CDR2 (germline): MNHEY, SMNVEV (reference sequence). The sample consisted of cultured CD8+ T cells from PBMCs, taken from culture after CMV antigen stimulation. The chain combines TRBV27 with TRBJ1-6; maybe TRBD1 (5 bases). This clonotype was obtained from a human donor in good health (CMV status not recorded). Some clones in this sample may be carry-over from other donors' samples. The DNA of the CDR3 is TGTGCCAGCAGGCGAGGGGCAGCGTCACCCCTCCACTTT. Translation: CASRRGAASPLHF.